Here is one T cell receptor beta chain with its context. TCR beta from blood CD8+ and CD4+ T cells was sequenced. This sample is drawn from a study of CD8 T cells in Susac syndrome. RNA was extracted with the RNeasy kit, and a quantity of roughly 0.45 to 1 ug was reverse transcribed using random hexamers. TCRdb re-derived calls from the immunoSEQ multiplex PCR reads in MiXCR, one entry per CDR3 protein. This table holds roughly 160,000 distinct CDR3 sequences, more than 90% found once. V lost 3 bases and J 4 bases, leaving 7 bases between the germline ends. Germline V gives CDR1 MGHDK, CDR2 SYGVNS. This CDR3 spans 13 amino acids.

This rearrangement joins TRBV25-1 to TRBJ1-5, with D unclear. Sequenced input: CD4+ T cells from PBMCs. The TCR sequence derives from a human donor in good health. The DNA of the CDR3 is TGTGCCAGCAGTGAGGCCAGGAATCAGCCCCAGCATTTT. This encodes CASSEARNQPQHF.